A selection of T cell receptor beta chains follows, all from one sample in a study of blood T cell repertoires in COVID-19. The method was immunoSEQ multiplex PCR; TCRdb's version includes in-frame clones alone and lacks a portion of them. The sample contains fewer than 130,000 clones, approximately 62% of which appear only once. The specimen was peripheral blood. These TCRs come from a man of 80 years or more with acute or convalescent COVID-19. Both conserved end residues are part of each CDR3. Each record gives: CDR3 length, J gene, V gene, clone size, D gene, CDR3 DNA, CDR3 protein. The D gene is left open where the match is weak. Only some rows state a clone size, as once, few, many or a class for expanded clones.

15 | TRBJ2-7 | TRBV15 | many | TRBD1 | TGTGCCACCAGCAGTTCCCCGGGACAGGGGGGGGAGCAGTACTTC | CATSSSPGQGGEQYF
14 | TRBJ2-1 | TRBV11-2 | many | . | TGTGCCAGCAGCTTAGAGATTTCGGGGAATGAGCAGTTCTTC | CASSLEISGNEQFF
14 | TRBJ1-2 | TRBV7-9 | . | . | TGTGCCAGCAGCCAACCGGACAGCTCCTATGGCTACACCTTC | CASSQPDSSYGYTF
14 | TRBJ1-2 | TRBV25-1 | . | . | TGTGCCAGCCGGGGGAATGGGGAGGCTTATGGCTACACCTTC | CASRGNGEAYGYTF
17 | TRBJ1-1 | TRBV15 | . | . | TGTGCCACCAGCATAGAAGGCCGGCAGGCCTCAAACACTGAAGCTTTCTTT | CATSIEGRQASNTEAFF
14 | TRBJ2-1 | TRBV28 | once | . | TGTGCCAGCAGTTTAGACAACTCCTACAATGAGCAGTTCTTC | CASSLDNSYNEQFF
13 | TRBJ2-7 | TRBV4-2 | few | . | TGTGCCAGCAGCCAAGGGGAGTACTTCGAGCAGTACTTC | CASSQGEYFEQYF
19 | TRBJ1-6 | TRBV4-2 | . | . | TGTGCCAGCAGCCAAGAAGGTGGTTGGCAGGGAACACGCAATTCACCCCTCCACTTT | CASSQEGGWQGTRNSPLHF
11 | TRBJ1-2 | TRBV29-1 | . | TRBD1 | TGCAGCGTTGATGGACAGGTCGGCTACACCTTC | CSVDGQVGYTF
12 | TRBJ1-2 | TRBV2 | . | . | TGTGCCAGCAGTGAGGAGAACTATGGCTACACCTTC | CASSEENYGYTF
15 | TRBJ2-1 | TRBV19 | . | . | TGTGCCAGTGGCAACAGGGGCCTAGCGAACAATGAGCAGTTCTTC | CASGNRGLANNEQFF
15 | TRBJ2-1 | TRBV15 | . | TRBD2 | TGTGCCACCAGCCAGAGTTTGACTAGCAGCCATGAGCAGTTCTTC | CATSQSLTSSHEQFF
14 | TRBJ2-7 | TRBV11-2 | . | TRBD1 | TGTGCCAGCAGCTTAGGTGCAGGGGGCTACGAGCAGTACTTC | CASSLGAGGYEQYF
15 | TRBJ1-5 | TRBV7-9 | once | TRBD1 | TGTGCCAGCAGCCAGGGGGACAGTCCGAATCAGCCCCAGCATTTT | CASSQGDSPNQPQHF
13 | TRBJ2-7 | TRBV18 | . | . | TGTGCCAGCTCACCGTCCAGATTCTACGAGCAGTACTTC | CASSPSRFYEQYF
13 | TRBJ2-5 | TRBV19 | . | . | TGTGCCAGTAGTATTGCCAGTTGGGAGACCCAGTACTTC | CASSIASWETQYF
16 | TRBJ1-6 | TRBV5-4 | . | . | TGTGCCAGCAGCACTAGGCAGAGCTCCTATAATTCACCCCTCCACTTT | CASSTRQSSYNSPLHF
14 | TRBJ2-3 | TRBV6-1 | . | TRBD2 | TGTGCCAGCAGTCAAGCGGGAGGGCAAGATACGCAGTATTTT | CASSQAGGQDTQYF
14 | TRBJ1-1 | TRBV27 | . | TRBD1 | TGTGCCAGCAGTTTATCCTGGGACAGTGGTCGCGCTTTCTTT | CASSLSWDSGRAFF
14 | TRBJ2-7 | TRBV6-5 | . | TRBD1 | TGTGCCAGCAGAAAGGACAGGCCTGGTGGCGAGCAGTACTTC | CASRKDRPGGEQYF
14 | TRBJ2-2 | TRBV5-1 | . | TRBD2 | TGCGCCAGCAAGCGGGAATCAGGCACCGGGGAGCTGTTTTTT | CASKRESGTGELFF
15 | TRBJ1-2 | TRBV5-1 | once | TRBD1 | TGCGCCAGCAGCAGGGGACAGCCGGGCGACTATGGCTACACCTTC | CASSRGQPGDYGYTF
13 | TRBJ1-2 | TRBV6-5 | . | . | TGTGCCAGCAGTTACTCACAGACCTATGGCTACACCTTC | CASSYSQTYGYTF
19 | TRBJ2-6 | TRBV4-1 | . | TRBD1 | TGCGCCAGCAGCCCGGTGGGTGGGGACAGAATCTCTGGGGCCAACGTCCTGACTTTC | CASSPVGGDRISGANVLTF
14 | TRBJ2-3 | TRBV28 | few | . | TGTGCCAGCAGTTTACCGGGAGGCACAGATACGCAGTATTTT | CASSLPGGTDTQYF
15 | TRBJ2-1 | TRBV19 | few | TRBD2 | TGTGCCAGCGGAGATAGCGGGAAACTTGTGGGTGAGCAGTTCTTC | CASGDSGKLVGEQFF
15 | TRBJ2-7 | TRBV6-5 | few | TRBD1 | TGTGCCAGCAGCCTCGGGACAGGGAGTTTGTACGAGCAGTACTTC | CASSLGTGSLYEQYF
15 | TRBJ1-1 | TRBV19 | . | . | TGTGCCAGTAGCTACCAGGGCGGAATGAACACTGAAGCTTTCTTT | CASSYQGGMNTEAFF
14 | TRBJ1-6 | TRBV27 | once | . | TGTGCCAGCAGGTTCAGTCAGAGGAGTTCACCCCTCCACTTT | CASRFSQRSSPLHF
18 | TRBJ2-4 | TRBV7-8 | . | TRBD2 | TGTGCCAGCAGCTCTGAACTAGCGGGAGTAAGAGCCAAAAACATTCAGTACTTC | CASSSELAGVRAKNIQYF
12 | TRBJ2-4 | TRBV7-2 | once | TRBD1 | TGTGCCAGCGGGGGACAGGGAATCCTTCAGTACTTC | CASGGQGILQYF
14 | TRBJ1-5 | TRBV4-2 | . | . | TGTGCCAGCAGCCAGGATGGGAGCAGTCAGCCCCAGCATTTT | CASSQDGSSQPQHF
14 | TRBJ1-2 | TRBV5-5 | . | . | TGTGCCAGCAGCTTGGCCGGGGATCCCTATGGCTACACCTTC | CASSLAGDPYGYTF
11 | TRBJ2-7 | TRBV30 | once | . | TGTGCCTGGGGCTATTCATACGAGCAGTACTTC | CAWGYSYEQYF
16 | TRBJ2-3 | TRBV5-4 | medium-sized | TRBD2 | TGTGCCAGCAGCTTGCTAGCGGGAGCGGGCACAGATACGCAGTATTTT | CASSLLAGAGTDTQYF
15 | TRBJ1-5 | TRBV15 | few | . | TGTGCCACCAGCAGAGCCTTGGGGCTCAATCAGCCCCAGCATTTT | CATSRALGLNQPQHF
13 | TRBJ1-2 | TRBV27 | few | . | TGTGCCAGCAGTTTCTCAGGGTTGAATGGCTACACCTTC | CASSFSGLNGYTF
14 | TRBJ2-7 | TRBV3-1/TRBV3-2 | . | . | TGTGCCAGCAGCCAAGTGAACTCGGGCTACGAGCAGTACTTC | CASSQVNSGYEQYF
14 | TRBJ1-4 | TRBV19 | . | . | TGTGCCAGTAGTATATCCAGACTTAATGAAAAACTGTTTTTT | CASSISRLNEKLFF
16 | TRBJ1-5 | TRBV18 | . | TRBD1 | TGTGCCAGCTCACCAAGTCTTGCAGGGGGCTGGCAGCCCCAGCATTTT | CASSPSLAGGWQPQHF
14 | TRBJ2-2 | TRBV5-4 | . | TRBD1 | TGTGCCAGCAGCTTGACAGGGGGGACCGGGGAGCTGTTTTTT | CASSLTGGTGELFF
15 | TRBJ1-1 | TRBV5-8 | . | TRBD1 | TGTGCCAGCAGCGCTTACAGGGGGCGTCCCACTGAAGCTTTCTTT | CASSAYRGRPTEAFF